The rows below give T cell receptor beta chains drawn from one sample of a study of blood T cells in healthy people across ages. Using its own MiXCR run on the 5' RACE reads, TCRdb lists one record per CDR3 protein. Here the sample spans around 780,000 distinct CDR3 sequences, roughly 56% being singletons. Source material: blood. These receptors came from a man between 35 and 55 years old in good health. Each CDR3 is given with its conserved first and last residue. A row's size may be missing; if present it is once, few, many or a size class.

J: TRBJ1-1; V: TRBV12-3/TRBV12-4; size: NA; CDR3: CASSFLGGNTEAFF
J: TRBJ1-2; V: TRBV7-9; size: once; CDR3: CASREGSMGAFGYTF
J: TRBJ2-7; V: TRBV10-3; size: few; CDR3: CAISEPTTRDYEQYF
J: TRBJ1-5; V: TRBV6-5; size: NA; CDR3: CASRPGGNQPQHF
J: TRBJ2-1; V: TRBV13; size: few; CDR3: CASSLRKSPRSNLNEQFF
J: TRBJ2-4; V: TRBV7-9; size: NA; CDR3: CASSFGTGWVGQNIQYF
J: TRBJ2-5; V: TRBV5-1; size: few; CDR3: CASSLGGRAEETQYF
J: TRBJ2-6; V: TRBV4-2; size: few; CDR3: CASSQDIGRGAGANVLTF
J: TRBJ2-3; V: TRBV12-5; size: NA; CDR3: CASGLGIAGDTQYF
J: NA; V: TRBV19; size: NA; CDR3: CASSWGGTYNTEQYF
J: TRBJ2-1; V: TRBV28; size: NA; CDR3: CASSFRTGDNEQFF
J: TRBJ2-7; V: TRBV30; size: NA; CDR3: CAWRHGGNEQYF
J: TRBJ2-7; V: TRBV2; size: NA; CDR3: CASRLDRGQGEQYF
J: TRBJ1-2; V: TRBV2; size: NA; CDR3: CASSDWGRYGYTF
J: TRBJ2-7; V: TRBV28; size: once; CDR3: CASIKAGVSYEQYF
J: NA; V: TRBV6-1; size: NA; CDR3: CASSEERRQTQYF
J: TRBJ2-7; V: TRBV6-2/TRBV6-3; size: NA; CDR3: CASSYSKGRDYEQYF
J: TRBJ2-7; V: TRBV12-3/TRBV12-4; size: NA; CDR3: CASSLGGGRREQYF
J: TRBJ2-1; V: TRBV7-9; size: NA; CDR3: CASSSHLRDELTDEQFF
J: TRBJ2-3; V: TRBV28; size: few; CDR3: CASSAIDTQYF
J: TRBJ1-2; V: TRBV20-1; size: few; CDR3: CSAVWTGGVYGYTF
J: TRBJ2-5; V: TRBV28; size: NA; CDR3: CASSWTTSGYENFQETQYF
J: TRBJ2-3; V: TRBV3-1; size: NA; CDR3: CASSQGRSASTDTQYF
J: TRBJ2-3; V: TRBV28; size: NA; CDR3: CASSPRGTRGTQYF
J: TRBJ2-7; V: TRBV28; size: NA; CDR3: CASSVAGESSYEQYF
J: TRBJ2-7; V: TRBV14; size: NA; CDR3: CASSARLPRGSYEQYF
J: TRBJ2-1; V: TRBV7-2; size: once; CDR3: CASSLVSNLGLAGGGEQFF